This T cell receptor beta chain was sequenced during a study of blood T cells in healthy people across ages. Points from the study as a whole: The study regarded diversity estimates from one million T cells as underestimates. Naive CD4+ cell counts and diversity both ran higher in long-lived than in aged donors.

Worth noting for this clonotype: What it binds is not known.

Then a second PCR, running roughly 7 to 11 cycles, was carried out with a sample-barcoded 5' primer and a J-beta primer mix. Every cDNA molecule bore a tag from a template-switch adaptor containing 12 random nucleotides. TCRdb re-analysed the 5' RACE reads in MiXCR, keeping a single row per CDR3 protein. This repertoire shows around 1,600,000 distinct CDR3 sequences, 42% found once; its top ten account for approximately 4%. V dropped 1 base and J dropped 4 bases, with 16 bases sitting between them. The germline gives CDR1 LGHNA, CDR2 YSLEER. The CDR3 covers 16 residues. The source of this sequence is a woman between 18 and 30 years old in good health. Source material: blood. The gene calls are TRBV4-3 and TRBJ2-5; D perhaps matches TRBD2 (5 bases). The CDR3 region has the DNA TGCGCCAGCAGCCAAGGGGGTAGCGCATTGGTAGAGACCCAGTACTTC. Translation gives CASSQGGSALVETQYF.